Below, 25 T cell receptor beta chains from the same sample are listed, as sequenced in a study of blood T cell repertoires in COVID-19. Assay used: immunoSEQ multiplex PCR; TCRdb lists only in-frame clones, some missing. The sample has 20,000 to 30,000 clones, roughly 70% seen once. Sequencing was performed on peripheral blood. These receptors were taken from a man aged 55 to 70 with active or convalescent COVID-19.

Judged by abundance, this clone is medium-sized. The V gene is TRBV27, the J gene TRBJ1-6, with D maybe TRBD1 (6 bases). The germline V gene has CDR1 MNHEY and CDR2 SMNVEV (reference sequence). V lost 7 bases and J lost 4, with 11 bases in between. This CDR3 contains 14 residues. CDR3 loop: CASTDRSYNSPLHF. The CDR3 DNA reads as TGTGCCAGCACGGACAGAAGTTATAATTCACCCCTCCACTTT.

CDR3 region: CASSPRDRGTYEQYF. CDR3 DNA sequence: TGTGCCAGCAGCCCCCGGGACAGGGGGACTTACGAGCAGTACTTC. The chain is built from TRBV13 and TRBJ2-7; 11 nucleotides agree with TRBD1. The CDR3 is 15 residues long. Germline V CDR1 and CDR2: PRHDT, FYEKMQ (reference sequence). With 5 bases clipped from V and 4 bases from J, the junction kept 7 bases outside the gene matches. Full variable domain (outside the CDR3, taken from reference TRBV13 and TRBJ2-7): AAGVIQSPRHLIKEKRETATLKCYPIPRHDTVYWYQQGPGQDPQFLISFYEKMQSDKGSIPDRFSAQQFSDYHSELNMSSLELGDSALYFCASSPRDRGTYEQYFGPGTRLTVT.

This clone showed up just a few times. The rearrangement links TRBV7-8 to TRBJ1-6, with a weak D call TRBD1 (5 bases). Germline assignment: CDR1 SGHVS and CDR2 FQNEAQ. V shed 6 bases and J shed 10 bases, with 16 bases lying between them. CDR3 size: 14 residues. Written as DNA, the CDR3 is TGTGCCAGCAGGTTCAGGGTGGGTGGATCACCCCTCCACTTT. Residues: CASRFRVGGSPLHF. The full variable domain, in which reference TRBV7-8 and TRBJ1-6 provide the parts outside the CDR3, is GAGVSQSPRYKVAKRGQDVALRCDPISGHVSLFWYQQALGQGPEFLTYFQNEAQLDKSGLPSDRFFAERPEGSVSTLKIQRTQQEDSAVYLCASRFRVGGSPLHFGNGTRLTVT.

The chain is built from TRBV6-5 and TRBJ1-2; D gene uncertain. The germline CDR1 and CDR2 sequences are MNHEY and SVGAGI. The CDR3 consists of 14 residues. V was clipped by 7 bases and J by 4 bases, with 16 bases between them. The CDR3 here is CASTNGEVTYGYTF. The CDR3 bases are TGTGCCAGCACAAATGGAGAAGTTACCTATGGCTACACCTTC.

The chain is built from TRBV11-2 and TRBJ1-6, with D possibly TRBD1 on 6 matching bases. V lost 5 bases, J lost 10 bases, and 24 bases lay in between. The V gene's germline CDR1 is SGHAT and CDR2 FQNNGV. The CDR3 loop spans 17 amino acids. CDR3 sequence: CASSTIKSQGRRSPLHF. In nucleotides, the CDR3 is TGTGCCAGCAGCACGATTAAATCACAGGGACGGCGGTCACCCCTCCACTTT. The variable domain in full, with the rest retrieved from reference TRBV11-2 and TRBJ1-6, is EAGVAQSPRYKIIEKRQSVAFWCNPISGHATLYWYQQILGQGPKLLIQFQNNGVVDDSQLPKDRFSAERLKGVDSTLKIQPAKLEDSAVYLCASSTIKSQGRRSPLHFGNGTRLTVT.

The rearrangement joins TRBV3-1 (or the pseudogene TRBV3-2) to TRBJ2-5; the D is unclear. The germline V and J ends were trimmed by 7 bases and 4 bases, with 13 bases remaining between them. Germline CDR1 LGHDT, CDR2 YNNKEL (reference sequence). CDR3 length: 13 residues. The CDR3 loop reads CASKKERVETQYF. Here the CDR3 DNA reads TGTGCCAGCAAAAAAGAGCGTGTAGAGACCCAGTACTTC.

The chain is built from TRBV6-5 and TRBJ2-3; D is perhaps TRBD1 (6 bases). The CDR3 loop spans 15 amino acids. Germline CDR1 MNHEY, CDR2 SVGAGI. CDR3 amino acids: CAIRLGGLSTDTQYF. The CDR3 DNA sequence: TGTGCGATCCGGCTTGGGGGCCTAAGCACAGATACGCAGTATTTT.

The V and J genes are TRBV14 and TRBJ1-2; 9 positions agree with TRBD1. The CDR3 contains 16 residues. The germline V gene has CDR1 SGHDN and CDR2 FVKESK. V shed 0 bases, J shed 5 bases, and the junction held 7 bases outside the gene matches. CDR3 in amino acids: CASSQDADRGRYGYTF. The CDR3 nucleotides read TGTGCCAGCAGCCAAGACGCGGACAGGGGTCGATATGGCTACACCTTC.

The rearrangement links TRBV4-2 to TRBJ2-1, with 9 bases fitting TRBD1. The germline CDR1 and CDR2 sequences are LGHNA and YNFKEQ. J lost 3 bases, V lost 4 bases, and 10 bases had no gene match. The CDR3 consists of 17 residues. DNA of the CDR3: TGTGCCAGCAGCCCGGCAACAGGGGGCCTCAGCTACAATGAGCAGTTCTTC. Its translation: CASSPATGGLSYNEQFF.

In this sample, this clone turned up once. This rearrangement joins TRBV5-1 to TRBJ1-5, with 7 positions matching TRBD1. V lost 0 bases and J lost 9; bases outside the gene matches: 6. The CDR3 has 14 amino acids. In germline, CDR1 is SGHRS, CDR2 YFSETQ. The CDR3 bases are TGCGCCAGCAGCTTGGACAGGGGCGCGGGGCCCCAGCATTTT. It encodes CASSLDRGAGPQHF.

The chain employs TRBV3-1 (or the pseudogene TRBV3-2) and TRBJ1-2; 7 nucleotides agree with TRBD1. The V and J ends lost 4 bases and 8 bases, in that order; junction bases with no gene match: 7. The CDR3 consists of 13 residues. CDR1 is LGHDT, CDR2 YNNKEL, per germline (reference sequence). The CDR3 loop reads CASSPGGVWGYTF. CDR3 DNA: TGTGCCAGCAGCCCAGGGGGAGTTTGGGGCTACACCTTC.

This chain links TRBV10-3 with TRBJ2-3, with D uncertain. In germline, CDR1 is ENHRY, CDR2 SYGVKD. Between the trimmed V and J ends, which lost 0 bases and 9 bases, there was a span of 7 bases. The CDR3 is 12 amino acids. CDR3: CAISESSETQYF. DNA for the CDR3: TGTGCCATCAGTGAGTCGAGCGAAACGCAGTATTTT.

The gene calls are TRBV11-2 and TRBJ2-7, with TRBD2 identical over 9 bases. The CDR3 has 14 amino acids. V was pared by 5 bases and J by 10 bases, with 12 bases of the junction left unmatched. Germline CDR1 SGHAT, CDR2 FQNNGV. CDR3 protein: CASSRPLAGGPQYF. In DNA form, the CDR3 reads TGTGCCAGCAGCCGCCCCCTCGCGGGAGGGCCTCAGTACTTC.

The chain combines TRBV6-5 with TRBJ1-5, with D possibly matching TRBD1 (5 bases). The CDR3 runs 15 residues. In germline, CDR1 is MNHEY, CDR2 SVGAGI. Trimming pared 10 bases from V and 5 bases from J, leaving 21 bases between. CDR3 nucleotides: TGTGCCACCTCCCGGGACTCCCTCGGCCATCAGCCCCAGCATTTT. Protein sequence: CATSRDSLGHQPQHF.

The chain employs TRBV6-1 and TRBJ1-3; the D is unclear. This CDR3 spans 14 amino acids. Trimming took off 0 bases at V and 1 base at J, with 4 bases between the two ends. Germline V gene sequence: CDR1 MNHNS, CDR2 SASEGT. DNA for the CDR3: TGTGCCAGCAGTGAAGCCGAGTCTGGAAACACCATATATTTT. Residues: CASSEAESGNTIYF.

This chain uses TRBV7-6 with TRBJ1-6; the D gene is possibly TRBD1 (5 bases). V was trimmed by 0 bases and J by 4 bases, leaving 13 bases between them. The CDR3 length is 17 residues. Germline-derived CDR1 and CDR2 are SGHVS and FNYEAQ. CDR3 sequence: CASSLAPQGGYNSPLHF. The CDR3 DNA is TGTGCCAGCAGCTTAGCACCGCAGGGAGGGTATAATTCACCCCTCCACTTT.

This clone was counted once. In DNA form, the CDR3 reads TGTGCCAGCAGTGGGGACACGAGTTTGAGGGTCGATCAGCCCCAGCATTTT. Protein sequence: CASSGDTSLRVDQPQHF. The J gene is TRBJ1-5, the V gene TRBV6-1, with D possibly TRBD1 on 6 matching bases. There are 17 residues in the CDR3. Trimming left V 4 bases short and J 5 bases short, with 21 bases between. Germline values: CDR1 MNHNS, CDR2 SASEGT.

This clone was detected once. This chain connects TRBV28 to TRBJ1-3; D is ambiguous. CDR1 and CDR2 from the germline V gene are MDHEN and SYDVKM. The CDR3 has 15 residues. The germline V and J ends were trimmed by 5 bases and 1 base, with 12 bases remaining between them. The CDR3 is CASSLRGTSGNTIYF. The CDR3, as DNA: TGTGCCAGCAGTCTACGGGGAACTTCTGGAAACACCATATATTTT.

The rearrangement links TRBV10-1 to TRBJ2-3, with 10 bases aligning to TRBD2. J was trimmed by 4 bases and V by 3 bases; bases with no gene match: 7. Germline V CDR1 and CDR2: WNHNN, SYGVQD (reference sequence). This CDR3 has 16 amino acids. The CDR3 DNA sequence: TGCGCCAGCAGTGAAAGGGCTAGCGGGAGCCCAGATACGCAGTATTTT. Translation gives CASSERASGSPDTQYF.

This clone is medium-sized. The chain has TRBV5-1 and TRBJ1-3, with D uncertain. V shed 4 bases and J shed 4 bases, with 15 bases lying between them. CDR3 length: 15 amino acids. CDR1 is SGHRS and CDR2 is YFSETQ in the germline V gene. This CDR3 reads CASSPDLGAGNTIYF. CDR3 nucleotides: TGCGCCAGCAGCCCGGACCTGGGAGCGGGAAACACCATATATTTT.

This clone was seen more than once but under ten times. This chain uses TRBV5-1 with TRBJ1-2; 9 bases map to TRBD1. The CDR3 consists of 15 residues. V was pared by 3 bases and J by 5 bases, with 8 bases of the junction left unmatched. Per germline, CDR1 SGHRS and CDR2 YFSETQ. CDR3 loop: CASSSGSGTGYGYTF. The CDR3 nucleotides read TGCGCCAGCAGCTCAGGATCCGGGACAGGGTATGGCTACACCTTC.

The J gene is TRBJ2-5, the V gene TRBV5-1, with 10 bases that match TRBD1. The CDR3 loop spans 15 amino acids. V was pared by 4 bases and J by 5 bases, with 8 bases of the junction left unmatched. Germline CDR1 is SGHRS and CDR2 is YFSETQ. The CDR3 spells CASSPGTGVRETQYF. Written as DNA, the CDR3 is TGCGCCAGCAGCCCCGGGACAGGGGTGCGGGAGACCCAGTACTTC. The full variable domain, in which reference TRBV5-1 and TRBJ2-5 provide the parts outside the CDR3, is KAGVTQTPRYLIKTRGQQVTLSCSPISGHRSVSWYQQTPGQGLQFLFEYFSETQRNKGNFPGRFSGRQFSNSRSEMNVSTLELGDSALYLCASSPGTGVRETQYFGPGTRLLVL.

The table lists this clone with a count of one. The gene calls are TRBV4-2 and TRBJ2-1, with 11 bases lining up with TRBD2. Germline V gene lookup returns CDR1 LGHNA and CDR2 YNFKEQ. CDR3 length equals 15 residues. V lost 4 bases, J lost 4 bases, and 3 bases stayed unmatched. CDR3 DNA sequence: TGTGCCAGCAGCCGGGGGACTAGCGGATACAATGAGCAGTTCTTC. This encodes CASSRGTSGYNEQFF.

The gene calls are TRBV2 and TRBJ2-3; 10 bases are a match to TRBD2. V lost 7 bases, J lost 2 bases, and 9 bases stayed unmatched. From germline, CDR1 is SNHLY and CDR2 FYNNEI. The CDR3 runs 16 residues. As DNA, the CDR3 is TGTGCCAGCACCGAGAGGAGCGGGGGGGCCACAGATACGCAGTATTTT. Protein sequence: CASTERSGGATDTQYF. Full variable domain (outside the CDR3, taken from reference TRBV2 and TRBJ2-3): EPEVTQTPSHQVTQMGQEVILRCVPISNHLYFYWYRQILGQKVEFLVSFYNNEISEKSEIFDDQFSVERPDGSNFTLKIRSTKLEDSAMYFCASTERSGGATDTQYFGPGTRLTVL.

The gene calls are TRBV18 and TRBJ1-1, with D perhaps TRBD1 (6 bases). The germline CDR1 and CDR2 sequences are KGHSH and LQKENI. This CDR3 region has 16 residues. The germline V and J ends were trimmed by 5 bases and 2 bases, with 18 bases remaining between them. The CDR3: CASSSKYRTDNTEAFF. The CDR3 nucleotides are TGTGCCAGCTCATCTAAATACAGGACAGATAACACTGAAGCTTTCTTT.